This T cell receptor beta chain came from a study of OX40 agonist ivuxolimab in advanced cancers. Study-wide background: Prior anti-PD-1, anti-PD-L1 or anti-CTLA-4 therapy was allowed; over 30% had some. Three dose-escalation patients had partial responses: one with hepatocellular carcinoma and two with cutaneous melanoma. Findings and limits, study-wide: CD8+ T cells (on average) carried more expanded clones than CD4+ T cells.

This CDR3 is 15 amino acids long. The V gene's germline CDR1 is SGHTA and CDR2 FQGNSA. For this clone: Its antigen is still unknown. One junction end disagrees with the germline gene, perhaps due to a read error.

The table came from immunoSEQ multiplex PCR; TCRdb's copy has only in-frame clones and leaves some out. The data show about 100,000 clones, with around 85% seen just once and roughly 5% held by the top ten. The source was CD4+ or CD8+ T cells sorted from blood, collected in a trial of the OX40 agonist ivuxolimab. This receptor was identified in an adult with an advanced solid tumor such as melanoma, head and neck, liver or kidney cancer. This chain connects TRBV7-2 to TRBJ2-7; a weak D match, TRBD2 (6 bases). CDR3 sequence reads: CASSLGAGRGLEQYF. The CDR3 nucleotides read TGTGCCAGCAGTTTAGGGGCAGGGCGGGGACTCGAGCAGTACTTC.